The T cell receptor (beta chain) described here comes from a study of T cells after yellow fever vaccination. Study-wide results and limits: The secondary response was weaker but peaked faster, day 5 versus 15. Abundant clonotypes from the bulk population could contaminate FACS-sorted repertoires.

A few counts support this clonotype. Its antigen is unknown. TCRdb re-derived calls from the 5' RACE reads in MiXCR, one entry per CDR3 protein. The table records approximately 600,000 distinct CDR3 sequences, around an eighth of them present only once. Germline V lookup: CDR1 SGDLS, CDR2 YYNGEE. The length of the CDR3 is 13 residues. With 2 bases clipped from V and 8 bases from J, the junction kept 4 bases outside the gene matches. This TCR was sampled from a man aged 30 to 39 who received the YFV17D yellow fever vaccine. V and J are TRBV9 and TRBJ1-2, with 9 bases fitting TRBD1. The sequenced sample was PBMCs, obtained on the day of the yellow fever booster vaccination. CDR3 coding DNA: TGTGCCAGCAGCGTCAACAGGGGGCTCGGCTACACCTTC. Protein sequence: CASSVNRGLGYTF.